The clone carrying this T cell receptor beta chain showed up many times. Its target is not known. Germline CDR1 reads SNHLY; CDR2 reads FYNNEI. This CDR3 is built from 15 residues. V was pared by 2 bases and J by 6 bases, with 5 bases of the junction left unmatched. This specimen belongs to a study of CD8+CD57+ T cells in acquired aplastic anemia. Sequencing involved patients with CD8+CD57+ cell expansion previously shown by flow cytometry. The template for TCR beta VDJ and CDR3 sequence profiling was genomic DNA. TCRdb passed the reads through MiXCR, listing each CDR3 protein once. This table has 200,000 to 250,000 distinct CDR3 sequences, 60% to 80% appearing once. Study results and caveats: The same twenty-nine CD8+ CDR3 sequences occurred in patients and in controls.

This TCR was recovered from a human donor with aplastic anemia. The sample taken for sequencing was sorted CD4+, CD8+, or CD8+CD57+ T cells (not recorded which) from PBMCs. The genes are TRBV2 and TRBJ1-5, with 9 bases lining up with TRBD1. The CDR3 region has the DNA TGTGCCAGCAGTGAATCGGTACAGGGGGCTCAGCCCCAGCATTTT. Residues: CASSESVQGAQPQHF.